This section outlines one TCR beta chain sequence together with its context. The antigen is unknown. This entry belongs to a study of CD8+CD57+ T cells in acquired aplastic anemia. Background on the study: Sorted CD4+ and CD8+ cell DNA averaged roughly 3.2 ug. Healthy donors averaged roughly 11 million reads for CD4+ cells. Study outcomes and limitations: A set of approximately 29 CD8+ CDR3 sequences was shared between patients and controls, and these sequences appeared highly expressed in patients.

Genomic DNA was employed as the template in profiling TCR beta VDJ and CDR3. TCRdb recomputed calls from the reads with MiXCR, one row per CDR3 protein. This sample yields 60,000 to 75,000 distinct CDR3 sequences, of which less than 65% are seen a single time; 2% to 2.5% belongs to the top ten. The germline V gene encodes CDR1 LNHDA and CDR2 SQIVND (reference sequence). Trimming cost V 1 base and J 0 bases, with 7 bases left between them. The CDR3 has 14 amino acids. What was sequenced was sorted CD4+, CD8+, or CD8+CD57+ T cells (not recorded which) from PBMCs. The clonotype comes from a human donor in good health, serving as a control. The rearrangement links TRBV19 to TRBJ2-7; D not resolved. CDR3 protein: CASSIGGISYEQYF. The CDR3 nucleotides read TGTGCCAGTAGTATAGGAGGAATCTCCTACGAGCAGTACTTC.